One and the same sample provided the 28 T cell receptor beta chains below, sequenced in a study of metastatic and nonmetastatic thyroid tumors. The entire patient cohort was treatment-naive prior to thyroid surgery. TCRdb re-called clones via MiXCR from the PCR reads. The sample has 72,000 or so clones; roughly 18% are singletons. Sequences were obtained from blood. The receptors originated from a female donor with papillary thyroid cancer or a benign thyroid nodule (not recorded which). Some clones in this sample may be carry-over from other donors' samples.

This clone was recorded many times. V gene TRBV6-2 or TRBV6-3 combines with J gene TRBJ2-5; D is ambiguous. CDR1 is MNHEY, CDR2 SVGEGT, per germline. The CDR3 is 14 residues long. With 6 bases removed from V and 2 bases from J, the gap between germline ends came to 13 bases. DNA for the CDR3: TGTGCCAGCAGGCTTTGGAAAGGGCAAGAGACCCAGTACTTC. Protein sequence: CASRLWKGQETQYF.

In its sample, this clone was seen a few times. The chain recombines TRBV6-5 with TRBJ2-1, with D perhaps TRBD2 (6 bases). The germline V gene has CDR1 MNHEY and CDR2 SVGAGI. Trimming took 0 bases from V and 3 from J, leaving 12 bases between them. The CDR3 spans 16 residues. This chain's CDR3 is CASSYSLSGIYNEQFF. The CDR3 region has the DNA TGTGCCAGCAGTTACTCTCTTAGCGGAATCTACAATGAGCAGTTCTTC.

The table lists this clone with many counts. J is TRBJ2-2 and V is TRBV6-1; D may be TRBD1 (6 bases). CDR3 length: 15 residues. The V end was cut by 7 bases, the J end by 1 base, with 13 bases between. Germline lookup yields CDR1 MNHNS and CDR2 SASEGT. The CDR3 DNA follows: TGTGCCAGCATCCCGATGACAGGGAACACCGGGGAGCTGTTTTTT. Encoded protein: CASIPMTGNTGELFF.

This clone appeared a single time. V usage is TRBV4-2 and J usage is TRBJ2-6, with D unclear. Germline CDR1 reads LGHNA; CDR2 reads YNFKEQ. The length of the CDR3 is 16 residues. Trimming cost V 1 base and J 0 bases, with 7 bases left between them. CDR3 region: CASSQGRLSGANVLTF. In DNA form, the CDR3 reads TGTGCCAGCAGCCAAGGCCGGCTCTCTGGGGCCAACGTCCTGACTTTC.

Many counts were recorded for this clone. CDR3 sequence reads: CASSQAGSPEAFF. In DNA, the CDR3 is TGTGCCAGCAGCCAGGCAGGGTCCCCTGAAGCTTTCTTT. The V call is TRBV7-9, the J call TRBJ1-1; weak D call: TRBD1 (5 bases). CDR3 length equals 13 residues. Trimming stripped 5 bases from V and 6 bases from J, with 13 bases between. Germline CDR1 reads SEHNR; CDR2 reads FQNEAQ (reference sequence).

With regard to this clone: In the same sample, other DNA sequences code for this CDR3. The chain joins TRBV30 to TRBJ2-7; the D is unclear. Germline-derived CDR1 and CDR2 are GTSNPN and SVGIG (reference sequence). V was trimmed by 2 bases and J by 4 bases, leaving 6 bases between them. The CDR3 consists of 11 residues. CDR3 loop: CAWSLSYEQYF. In DNA, the CDR3 is TGTGCCTGGAGTCTCAGTTACGAGCAGTACTTC.

There are a few counts of this clone. The CDR3 sequence is CASSWGAGRPYEQYF. CDR3 DNA: TGTGCCAGCAGTTGGGGAGCGGGGAGGCCCTACGAGCAGTACTTC. The chain joins TRBV6-2 or TRBV6-3 to TRBJ2-7, with 7 bases lining up with TRBD2. Per the germline V gene, CDR1 is MNHEY and CDR2 is SVGEGT. V shed 4 bases and J 2 bases; nucleotides not matched to a gene: 8. The CDR3 sequence is 15 residues long.

The sample holds many counts of this clone. The rearrangement links TRBV7-9 to TRBJ2-1, with D hard to call. CDR1 is SEHNR, CDR2 FQNEAQ, per germline (reference sequence). CDR3 length equals 14 residues. V shed 1 base and J shed 8 bases, with 12 bases lying between them. The CDR3 region has the DNA TGTGCCAGCAGCTTAGGAGAGAGGCCCGATGAGCAGTTCTTC. Residues: CASSLGERPDEQFF.

Many counts were recorded for this clone. The chain joins TRBV6-1 to TRBJ2-1; 13 bases are a match to TRBD2. Looked up from germline, CDR1 is MNHNS and CDR2 is SASEGT. Trimming cost V 10 bases and J 8 bases; bases outside gene matches: 8. The CDR3 consists of 14 residues. For the CDR3, the DNA is TGTGCCACCTCGACTAGCGGGAGGAACTATGAGCAGTTCTTC. It encodes CATSTSGRNYEQFF.

There are many counts of this clone. This chain links TRBV28 with TRBJ2-1, with 7 bases lining up with TRBD2. The CDR3 has 16 amino acids. Unmatched junction bases numbered 3, after V lost 0 bases and J lost 1 base. Germline CDR1 reads MDHEN; CDR2 reads SYDVKM. CDR3 sequence reads: CASSLWAGASYNEQFF. CDR3 DNA sequence: TGTGCCAGCAGTTTATGGGCGGGAGCGTCCTACAATGAGCAGTTCTTC.

Many counts were recorded for this clone. V is TRBV5-1 and J is TRBJ2-3; 9 bases fit TRBD1. V lost 2 bases, J lost 0 bases, and 1 base stayed unmatched. Germline assignment: CDR1 SGHRS and CDR2 YFSETQ. The CDR3 is 15 residues long. Here the CDR3 DNA reads TGCGCCAGCAGCTTACAGGGGGCTAGCACAGATACGCAGTATTTT. Translating it yields CASSLQGASTDTQYF.

This clone came up many times. The chain is built from TRBV11-2 and TRBJ2-2; 12 nucleotides align to TRBD2. The CDR3 extends over 17 amino acids. Germline V gene sequence: CDR1 SGHAT, CDR2 FQNNGV. Trimming at V came to 1 base and at J to 4 bases, leaving 4 bases not matched to a gene. The CDR3 reads CASSLVTSGGVTGELFF. The DNA of the CDR3 is TGTGCCAGCAGCTTAGTGACTAGCGGGGGTGTCACCGGGGAGCTGTTTTTT.

This clone occurred many times. The rearrangement uses TRBV15 and TRBJ2-5; D perhaps matches TRBD2 (6 bases). Germline V gene data show CDR1 as LNHNV and CDR2 as YYDKDF (reference sequence). Trimming took 1 base from V and 1 from J, leaving 10 bases between them. The CDR3 has 15 amino acids. CDR3 sequence reads: CATSRGGGLQETQYF. CDR3 coding DNA: TGTGCCACCAGCAGAGGTGGAGGGCTCCAAGAGACCCAGTACTTC.

This clone was seen many times. The rearrangement links TRBV20-1 to TRBJ2-7; 7 bases map to TRBD2. CDR3 length: 14 residues. Germline CDR1 and CDR2: DFQATT and SNEGSKA (reference sequence). J lost 1 base, V lost 1 base, and 4 bases had no gene match. DNA of the CDR3: TGCAGTGCTAGAGCCGCGGGAGTGTCCTACGAGCAGTACTTC. Translation: CSARAAGVSYEQYF.

This clone was observed many times. The rearrangement uses TRBV5-1 and TRBJ2-2; 9 positions agree with TRBD1. The CDR3 contains 15 residues. Germline V gene lookup returns CDR1 SGHRS and CDR2 YFSETQ. V lost 4 bases and J lost 3; bases outside the gene matches: 4. The CDR3 DNA reads as TGCGCCAGCAGCCCCGGACAGGGGTACACCGGGGAGCTGTTTTTT. This translates into CASSPGQGYTGELFF. The full variable domain, with the rest looked up from reference TRBV5-1 and TRBJ2-2, is KAGVTQTPRYLIKTRGQQVTLSCSPISGHRSVSWYQQTPGQGLQFLFEYFSETQRNKGNFPGRFSGRQFSNSRSEMNVSTLELGDSALYLCASSPGQGYTGELFFGEGSRLTVL.

This clone was recorded at least ten times. A read error may explain this, as a much larger clone is one base away. This chain connects TRBV6-1 to TRBJ2-7; D is ambiguous. Trimming left V 7 bases short and J 4 bases short, with 14 bases between. Germline V CDR1 and CDR2: MNHNS, SASEGT. The CDR3 loop spans 13 amino acids. The DNA for the CDR3 is TGTGCCAGCATGGTGGGTCATATGTACGAGCAGTACTTC. It is translated as CASMVGHMYEQYF.

The sample holds many counts of this clone. The genes are TRBV12-3 or TRBV12-4 and TRBJ2-1, with 9 bases aligning to TRBD2. The CDR3 consists of 15 residues. The V and J ends lost 2 bases and 8 bases, in that order; junction bases with no gene match: 7. The CDR3 spells CASSLQLAGTDEQFF. The CDR3 DNA follows: TGTGCCAGCAGTTTACAGCTAGCGGGGACTGATGAGCAGTTCTTC.

This clone was seen a handful of times. Possible read error: a much larger clone is one base away. This chain uses TRBV7-7 with TRBJ2-2; D perhaps matches TRBD2 (6 bases). Germline lookup yields CDR1 SSHAT and CDR2 FNYEAQ (reference sequence). There are 16 residues in the CDR3. The CDR3 coding sequence is TGTGCTAGCAGCTTAAGAGGCGGGGTGAACACCGGGGATCTGTTTTTT. Protein sequence: CASSLRGGVNTGDLFF.

This clone was detected many times. The chain links TRBV19 to TRBJ1-5; D may be TRBD1 (5 bases). CDR1 is LNHDA, CDR2 SQIVND, per germline (reference sequence). Deletions cut 3 bases from V and 0 bases from J, with 24 bases between. The CDR3 is made up of 20 amino acids. The CDR3, as DNA: TGTGCCAGTAGTATTCTCTATCTCTCCGGGGCAGAACTTAGCAATCAGCCCCAGCATTTT. This gives the protein CASSILYLSGAELSNQPQHF.

V and J are TRBV19 and TRBJ2-1; D may be TRBD1 (6 bases). This CDR3 has 14 amino acids. Trimming shortened V by 7 bases and J by 4 bases, and 14 bases separated the two germline ends. From germline, CDR1 is LNHDA and CDR2 SQIVND (reference sequence). CDR3 in amino acids: CASKTGTPYNEQFF. In DNA, the CDR3 is TGTGCCAGTAAAACCGGGACACCTTACAATGAGCAGTTCTTC.

This clone showed up many times. The gene calls are TRBV6-2 or TRBV6-3 and TRBJ2-5; D ambiguous. This CDR3 has 12 amino acids. The germline V gene has CDR1 MNHEY and CDR2 SVGEGT. Trimming took 5 bases from V and 1 from J, leaving 5 bases between them. The CDR3 here is CASSRTQETQYF. CDR3 DNA sequence: TGTGCCAGCAGTCGGACCCAAGAGACCCAGTACTTC.

This clone was seen repeatedly, ten times or more. This chain uses TRBV25-1 with TRBJ2-7; D is possibly TRBD2 (5 bases). Germline lookup yields CDR1 MGHDK and CDR2 SYGVNS. V lost 2 bases and J lost 2, with 7 bases in between. The CDR3 totals 13 residues. The CDR3: CASSEKRTYEQYF. The CDR3 DNA follows: TGTGCCAGCAGTGAAAAGCGGACCTACGAGCAGTACTTC.

This clone was observed at least ten times. The chain has TRBV6-1 and TRBJ2-2, with 9 bases aligning to TRBD2. CDR1 is MNHNS and CDR2 is SASEGT in the germline V gene. This CDR3 region has 15 residues. The J segment lost 3 bases and the V segment lost 6 bases, leaving 5 bases of the junction unmatched. The chain's CDR3 is CASRPTSGHTGELFF. DNA of the CDR3: TGTGCCAGCAGACCGACTAGCGGACACACCGGGGAGCTGTTTTTT.

This clone occurred many times. V is TRBV18 and J is TRBJ1-1; maybe TRBD1 (5 bases). This CDR3 is built from 15 residues. Germline CDR1 and CDR2: KGHSH and LQKENI. Trimming took 5 bases from V and 0 from J, leaving 13 bases between them. The CDR3 loop reads CASSFRDLMNTEAFF. The CDR3 DNA is TGTGCCAGCTCATTCCGGGACCTCATGAACACTGAAGCTTTCTTT.

This clone was observed at least ten times. This sequence joins TRBV28 and TRBJ1-1; unclear D gene. The CDR3 spans 12 residues. The germline gives CDR1 MDHEN, CDR2 SYDVKM. Trimming stripped 7 bases from V and 1 base from J, with 7 bases between. The CDR3 nucleotides read TGTGCCAGCACCCGGGGGAACACTGAAGCTTTCTTT. As protein: CASTRGNTEAFF. Using reference TRBV28 and TRBJ1-1 for the parts outside the CDR3, the full variable domain is DVKVTQSSRYLVKRTGEKVFLECVQDMDHENMFWYRQDPGLGLRLIYFSYDVKMKEKGDIPEGYSVSREKKERFSLILESASTNQTSMYLCASTRGNTEAFFGQGTRLTVV.

In its sample, this clone was seen many times. The V and J genes are TRBV9 and TRBJ1-2; the D is unclear. V was pared by 4 bases and J by 4 bases, with 14 bases between. There are 14 residues in the CDR3. In germline, CDR1 is SGDLS, CDR2 YYNGEE. DNA for the CDR3: TGTGCCAGCAGCCCAGAATCACAGATCTATGGCTACACCTTC. Translating it yields CASSPESQIYGYTF.

Comments on this clone: A much bigger clone sits one base away, suggesting this may be a read error. J is TRBJ2-3 and V is TRBV2, with D uncertain. The CDR3 contains 13 residues. Germline-derived CDR1 and CDR2 are SNHLY and FYNNEI. CDR3 sequence (DNA): TGTGCCAACAGTGAAAGGCCAGTAGATACGCAGTATTTT. This encodes CANSERPVDTQYF.

This rearrangement joins TRBV5-5 to TRBJ2-1; 8 positions agree with TRBD1. The J segment lost 6 bases and the V segment lost 3 bases, leaving 5 bases of the junction unmatched. Germline CDR1 reads SGHKS; CDR2 reads YYEKEE (reference sequence). This CDR3 has 14 amino acids. CDR3 in DNA: TGTGCCAGCAGCTATAGGACAGGGAGCAATGAGCAGTTCTTC. Its protein is CASSYRTGSNEQFF.